The 29 T cell receptor beta chains below all came from one sample that was sequenced in a study of PD-1 blockade in classical Hodgkin lymphoma. Every patient experienced relapse after autologous stem cell transplantation, and brentuximab vedotin exposure varied. The table came from immunoSEQ multiplex PCR; TCRdb's copy has only in-frame clones and leaves some out. The data show fewer than 30,000 clones, approximately 78% seen once. The input for sequencing was peripheral blood mononuclear cells (PBMCs), taken before the second cycle of nivolumab. The receptors originated from a human donor with classical Hodgkin lymphoma.

V is TRBV7-6 and J is TRBJ2-7; D tentatively reads TRBD1 or TRBD2 (7 bases each). CDR1 is SGHVS and CDR2 is FNYEAQ in the germline V gene. The V end was cut by 2 bases, the J end by 2 bases, with 22 bases between. CDR3 length equals 18 residues. CDR3 in amino acids: CASSLSAGGRTGPYEQYF. In DNA form, the CDR3 reads TGTGCCAGCAGCTTAAGCGCCGGGGGGCGGACAGGACCCTACGAGCAGTACTTC.

The gene calls are TRBV28 and TRBJ1-6; D may be TRBD1 (6 bases). The V end was cut by 2 bases, the J end by 3 bases, with 8 bases between. CDR1 is MDHEN and CDR2 is SYDVKM in the germline V gene. The CDR3 has 15 residues. CDR3: CASSLGGGYNSPLHF. CDR3 coding DNA: TGTGCCAGCAGTTTAGGAGGGGGCTATAATTCACCCCTCCACTTT. The full variable domain, its missing parts supplied by reference TRBV28 and TRBJ1-6, is DVKVTQSSRYLVKRTGEKVFLECVQDMDHENMFWYRQDPGLGLRLIYFSYDVKMKEKGDIPEGYSVSREKKERFSLILESASTNQTSMYLCASSLGGGYNSPLHFGNGTRLTVT.

The chain joins TRBV7-2 to TRBJ2-2; tentative D call: TRBD1 (5 bases). The CDR3 totals 12 residues. Germline-derived CDR1 and CDR2 are SGHTA and FQGNSA. V lost 5 bases, J lost 8 bases, and 9 bases lay in between. CDR3 amino acids: CASSRPGGELFF. The CDR3, as DNA: TGTGCCAGCAGCCGCCCAGGGGGGGAGCTGTTTTTT.

In its sample, this clone is medium-sized. The chain links TRBV2 to TRBJ1-1; D is undetermined. Germline assignment: CDR1 SNHLY and CDR2 FYNNEI. This CDR3 contains 12 residues. The ends were cut back, 6 bases at V and 2 bases at J, with 7 bases in the middle. DNA of the CDR3: TGTGCCAGCAGGGTGAGCAACACTGAAGCTTTCTTT. Protein sequence: CASRVSNTEAFF. Full variable domain (remainder filled in from reference TRBV2 and TRBJ1-1): EPEVTQTPSHQVTQMGQEVILRCVPISNHLYFYWYRQILGQKVEFLVSFYNNEISEKSEIFDDQFSVERPDGSNFTLKIRSTKLEDSAMYFCASRVSNTEAFFGQGTRLTVV.

This rearrangement joins TRBV19 to TRBJ1-5; D unclear. Germline assignment: CDR1 LNHDA and CDR2 SQIVND (reference sequence). Deletions cut 1 base from V and 3 bases from J, with 13 bases between. This CDR3 is built from 16 residues. DNA for the CDR3: TGTGCCAGTAGTATAGTTGGAGGATGGGTCAATCAGCCCCAGCATTTT. Translation: CASSIVGGWVNQPQHF.

The rearrangement uses TRBV5-1 and TRBJ1-4, with D unclear. Trimming pared 0 bases from V and 4 bases from J, leaving 7 bases between. The CDR3 covers 14 residues. Looked up from germline, CDR1 is SGHRS and CDR2 is YFSETQ. CDR3 sequence reads: CASSLVGSNEKLFF. CDR3 in DNA: TGCGCCAGCAGCTTGGTCGGAAGTAATGAAAAACTGTTTTTT. Full variable domain (rest looked up from reference TRBV5-1 and TRBJ1-4): KAGVTQTPRYLIKTRGQQVTLSCSPISGHRSVSWYQQTPGQGLQFLFEYFSETQRNKGNFPGRFSGRQFSNSRSEMNVSTLELGDSALYLCASSLVGSNEKLFFGSGTQLSVL.

In DNA, the CDR3 is TGTGCCAGCTCACGCGGGACCCCATTAGCCCAGTACTTC. Protein: CASSRGTPLAQYF. The V and J genes are TRBV18 and TRBJ2-5; possibly TRBD2 for D (6 bases). Trimming left V 4 bases short and J 9 bases short, with 15 bases between. The CDR3 has 13 residues. Germline V CDR1 and CDR2: KGHSH, LQKENI.

The genes are TRBV6-5 and TRBJ2-2; TRBD2 matches at 10 bases. Germline loops: CDR1 MNHEY, CDR2 SVGAGI. There are 15 residues in the CDR3. The J segment lost 6 bases and the V segment lost 5 bases, leaving 6 bases of the junction unmatched. CDR3 bases: TGTGCCAGCAGTATTAGCGGGGGGCGAGCCGGGGAGCTGTTTTTT. Its translation: CASSISGGRAGELFF.

The chain couples TRBV7-9 to TRBJ2-5, with 15 nucleotides matching TRBD2. CDR1 SEHNR and CDR2 FQNEAQ come from the germline V gene (reference sequence). The CDR3 covers 17 residues. The junction had 5 bases not matched to a gene; V was cut back by 4 bases and J by 2 bases. CDR3 sequence reads: CASSSSGLAGGQETQYF. The CDR3, as DNA: TGTGCCAGCAGCTCCTCAGGACTAGCGGGGGGGCAAGAGACCCAGTACTTC.

CDR3 coding DNA: TGCGCCAGCAGCCAAGCTCCAGACAGGGGCGGCGAGCAGTACTTC. Protein sequence: CASSQAPDRGGEQYF. The chain joins TRBV4-3 to TRBJ2-7; 8 bases map to TRBD1. V lost 1 base to trimming and J lost 6 bases; unmatched junction nucleotides: 8. There are 15 residues in the CDR3. Germline-derived CDR1 and CDR2 are LGHNA and YSLEER.

The CDR3 coding sequence is TGCAGTGCTGGTGCGGATACGCAGTATTTT. Amino acids: CSAGADTQYF. The chain links TRBV20-1 to TRBJ2-3; no reliable D call. The CDR3 extends over 10 amino acids. Germline-derived CDR1 and CDR2 are DFQATT and SNEGSKA (reference sequence). V was cut by 5 bases and J by 6 bases, with 6 bases left in between.

The sample holds one count of this clone. The chain joins TRBV29-1 to TRBJ2-2; D ambiguous. Germline V lookup: CDR1 SQVTM, CDR2 ANQGSEA. Trimming removed 0 bases from V and 5 bases from J, with 4 bases in between. This CDR3 region has 12 residues. CDR3 in DNA: TGCAGCGTTGAAGACCGGACCGGGGAGCTGTTTTTT. Its protein product is CSVEDRTGELFF.

This chain joins TRBV5-1 and TRBJ2-1; 7 bases are a match to TRBD1. Germline lookup yields CDR1 SGHRS and CDR2 YFSETQ. Trimming took 3 bases from V and 9 from J; bases not matched to a gene: 3. This CDR3 spans 12 amino acids. The CDR3 DNA reads TGCGCCAGCAGCTCGACAGGGCCTGAGCAGTTCTTC. Its translation: CASSSTGPEQFF.

In DNA form, the CDR3 reads TGTGCCAGCAGTCTTAACGGCCTAGCGGGGCCTAAAGAGACCCAGTACTTC. Translation: CASSLNGLAGPKETQYF. V usage is TRBV7-3 and J usage is TRBJ2-5; 9 positions agree with TRBD2. This CDR3 has 17 amino acids. Germline-derived CDR1 and CDR2 are SGHTA and FQGTGA. Germline trimming cut 6 bases from V and 3 bases from J; bases unmatched to any gene: 14. The whole variable domain, filled in from reference TRBV7-3 and TRBJ2-5, reads GAGVSQTPSNKVTEKGKYVELRCDPISGHTALYWYRQSLGQGPEFLIYFQGTGAADDSGLPNDRFFAVRPEGSVSTLKIQRTERGDSAVYLCASSLNGLAGPKETQYFGPGTRLLVL.

V is TRBV27 and J is TRBJ1-1; D possibly corresponds to TRBD1 (6 bases). The CDR3 runs to 13 residues. Trimming stripped 3 bases from V and 8 bases from J, with 13 bases between. The V gene's germline CDR1 is MNHEY and CDR2 SMNVEV (reference sequence). The DNA of the CDR3 is TGTGCCAGCAGTTTTGGGACACGTAGGGAAGCTTTCTTT. It translates to CASSFGTRREAFF.

In its sample, this clone was seen once. The chain employs TRBV7-9 and TRBJ1-1, with TRBD1 as a possible D gene (5 bases). Trimming removed 3 bases from V and 8 bases from J, with 13 bases in between. CDR1 and CDR2 from the germline V gene are SEHNR and FQNEAQ (reference sequence). This CDR3 comprises 13 residues. CDR3 DNA: TGTGCCAGCAGCTTGATCCCAGGGTCGGAAGCTTTCTTT. The encoded protein is CASSLIPGSEAFF.

J is TRBJ1-2 and V is TRBV29-1; a possible D gene is TRBD1 (5 bases). The CDR3 covers 15 residues. The V gene lost 5 bases and the J gene lost 0 bases, with 16 bases spanning the gap. The germline gives CDR1 SQVTM, CDR2 ANQGSEA. The CDR3 DNA sequence: TGCAGCGTTTTTTCGGGGGGTCAAACTAACTATGGCTACACCTTC. Encoded protein: CSVFSGGQTNYGYTF.

The chain is built from TRBV28 and TRBJ2-5, with TRBD2 identical over 12 bases. Germline CDR1 is MDHEN and CDR2 is SYDVKM. J was trimmed by 0 bases and V by 5 bases; bases with no gene match: 7. The length of the CDR3 is 17 residues. Here the CDR3 DNA reads TGTGCCAGCAGTATGACTAGCGGGGGCGCGTACCAAGAGACCCAGTACTTC. It translates to CASSMTSGGAYQETQYF. Full variable domain (rest looked up from reference TRBV28 and TRBJ2-5): DVKVTQSSRYLVKRTGEKVFLECVQDMDHENMFWYRQDPGLGLRLIYFSYDVKMKEKGDIPEGYSVSREKKERFSLILESASTNQTSMYLCASSMTSGGAYQETQYFGPGTRLLVL.

The rearrangement links TRBV5-1 to TRBJ1-4, with 7 positions matching TRBD1. The V gene's germline CDR1 is SGHRS and CDR2 YFSETQ. V gave up 4 bases and J gave up 0 bases; unmatched junction bases: 6. The CDR3 spans 16 residues. CDR3 coding DNA: TGCGCCAGCAGCAACCGGGACAGCACAACTAATGAAAAACTGTTTTTT. This codes for CASSNRDSTTNEKLFF.

This clone was observed once. V is TRBV27 and J is TRBJ2-7, with D possibly matching TRBD2 (5 bases). The CDR3 consists of 13 residues. The ends were cut back, 5 bases at V and 6 bases at J, with 14 bases in the middle. Germline CDR1 MNHEY, CDR2 SMNVEV (reference sequence). For the CDR3, the DNA is TGTGCCAGCAGTCACCCGGGGTCTTTCGAGCAGTACTTC. Translation: CASSHPGSFEQYF.

This clone was found once. The chain recombines TRBV11-3 with TRBJ1-4; D gene ambiguous. Trimming stripped 5 bases from V and 14 bases from J, with 15 bases between. CDR3 length: 12 amino acids. Germline V CDR1 and CDR2: SGHNT, YENEEA. The DNA of the CDR3 is TGTGCCAGCAGCCCGGGTCTGGGGAGGCTGTTTTTT. Its translation: CASSPGLGRLFF.

The rearrangement links TRBV19 to TRBJ2-5; the D is unclear. Germline V gene sequence: CDR1 LNHDA, CDR2 SQIVND (reference sequence). This CDR3 is built from 14 residues. Trimming cost V 5 bases and J 7 bases, with 17 bases left between them. DNA of the CDR3: TGTGCCAGTAGTGAACTTCTGGGGTCGGTGACCCAGTACTTC. Translation: CASSELLGSVTQYF.

The V gene is TRBV6-6, the J gene TRBJ2-3; no clear D. The CDR3 extends over 12 amino acids. With 0 bases removed from V and 9 bases from J, the gap between germline ends came to 7 bases. CDR1 and CDR2 from the germline V gene are MNHNY and SVGAGI (reference sequence). DNA of the CDR3: TGTGCCAGCAGTTACTCGAAGAGGACGCAGTATTTT. Encoded protein: CASSYSKRTQYF.

In nucleotides, the CDR3 is TGTGCCAGCAATCCCCTGGGGGGGGAGCTGTTTTTT. Its protein is CASNPLGGELFF. The chain is built from TRBV6-5 and TRBJ2-2; no clear D gene. The CDR3 has 12 residues. Germline values: CDR1 MNHEY, CDR2 SVGAGI. With 7 bases removed from V and 8 bases from J, the gap between germline ends came to 11 bases.

DNA of the CDR3: TGCAGCGTTGCCTACCTTACCAGGGGGCCTAGAAAAGAGACCCAGTACTTC. Translating it yields CSVAYLTRGPRKETQYF. The rearrangement joins TRBV29-1 to TRBJ2-5; 8 bases align to TRBD1. Germline-derived CDR1 and CDR2 are SQVTM and ANQGSEA. The junction had 16 bases not matched to a gene; V was cut back by 4 bases and J by 3 bases. The CDR3 contains 17 residues. Combining the CDR3 with reference TRBV29-1 and TRBJ2-5 gives the whole variable domain SAVISQKPSRDICQRGTSLTIQCQVDSQVTMMFWYRQQPGQSLTLIATANQGSEATYESGFVIDKFPISRPNLTFSTLTVSNMSPEDSSIYLCSVAYLTRGPRKETQYFGPGTRLLVL.

This clone has only one observation. The CDR3, as DNA: TGTGCCAGCAGCGTCCGCCTAGCAGCCGGGGAGCTGTTTTTT. It specifies CASSVRLAAGELFF. V gene TRBV9 combines with J gene TRBJ2-2; TRBD2 might be the D (5 bases). Trimming took 2 bases from V and 6 from J, leaving 11 bases between them. The CDR3 runs 14 residues. Germline assignment: CDR1 SGDLS and CDR2 YYNGEE.

The rearrangement uses TRBV7-2 and TRBJ1-1, with D uncertain. The CDR3 is 15 amino acids. Germline CDR1 SGHTA, CDR2 FQGNSA. Trimming left V 3 bases short and J 2 bases short, with 13 bases between. As DNA, the CDR3 is TGTGCCAGCAGCTTCCCTGTTAGGGTCAACACTGAAGCTTTCTTT. Translation: CASSFPVRVNTEAFF.

This chain uses TRBV9 with TRBJ2-3, with 8 bases lining up with TRBD2. The trim removed 3 bases at V and 5 bases at J, leaving 5 bases unmatched. CDR3 length: 14 amino acids. CDR1 SGDLS and CDR2 YYNGEE come from the germline V gene. CDR3 in DNA: TGTGCCAGCAGCGACGGGGGGGCGGGAGATACGCAGTATTTT. It specifies CASSDGGAGDTQYF.

The V and J genes are TRBV4-3 and TRBJ2-7, with 9 nucleotides matching TRBD1. The germline V gene has CDR1 LGHNA and CDR2 YSLEER. The V gene end was trimmed by 4 bases and the J gene end by 6 bases; junction bases not matched to a gene: 10. The CDR3 is 15 amino acids. Written as DNA, the CDR3 is TGCGCCAGCAGCCGCAACCGGGACAGGGTGGGCGAGCAGTACTTC. This encodes CASSRNRDRVGEQYF.